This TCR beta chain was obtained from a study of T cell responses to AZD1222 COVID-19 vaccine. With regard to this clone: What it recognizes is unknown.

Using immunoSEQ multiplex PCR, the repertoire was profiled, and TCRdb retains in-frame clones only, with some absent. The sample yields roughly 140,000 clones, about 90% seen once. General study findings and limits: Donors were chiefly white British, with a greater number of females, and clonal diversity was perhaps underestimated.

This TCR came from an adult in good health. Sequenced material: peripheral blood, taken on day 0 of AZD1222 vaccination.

The CDR3 protein is CASSPLGSGRETQYF. The CDR3 DNA reads as TGTGCCAGCAGCCCCCTCGGTAGCGGGAGGGAGACCCAGTACTTC. V gene TRBV11-2 combines with J gene TRBJ2-5, with 10 bases fitting TRBD2. The CDR3 covers 15 residues. V gave up 5 bases and J gave up 5 bases; unmatched junction bases: 8. CDR1 is SGHAT and CDR2 is FQNNGV in the germline V gene.